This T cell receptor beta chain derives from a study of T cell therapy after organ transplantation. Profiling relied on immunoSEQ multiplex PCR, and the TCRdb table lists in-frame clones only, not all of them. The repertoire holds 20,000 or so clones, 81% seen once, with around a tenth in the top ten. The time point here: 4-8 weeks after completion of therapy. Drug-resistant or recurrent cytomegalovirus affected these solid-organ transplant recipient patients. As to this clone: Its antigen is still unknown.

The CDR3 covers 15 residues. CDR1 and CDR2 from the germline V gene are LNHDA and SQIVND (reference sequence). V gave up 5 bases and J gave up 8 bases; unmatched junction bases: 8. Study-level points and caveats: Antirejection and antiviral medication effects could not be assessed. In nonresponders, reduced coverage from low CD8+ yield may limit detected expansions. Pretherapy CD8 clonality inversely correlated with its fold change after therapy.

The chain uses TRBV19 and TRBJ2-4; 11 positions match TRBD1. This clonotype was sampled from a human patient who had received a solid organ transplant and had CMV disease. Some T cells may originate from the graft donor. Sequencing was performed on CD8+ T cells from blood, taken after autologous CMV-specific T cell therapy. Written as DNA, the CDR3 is TGTGCCAGTAGTGGAGGACAGGGGGCTGTTGACATTCAGTACTTC. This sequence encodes CASSGGQGAVDIQYF.